These T cell receptor beta chains were read from a single sample in a study of cytomegalovirus exposure and HLA in healthy donors. Repertoires were generated with immunoSEQ multiplex PCR, while TCRdb's copy carries only in-frame clones and drops some. Among roughly 63,000 clones, roughly 73% were seen once, and the ten largest hold 20% to 25%. Specimen: PBMCs. Every receptor here comes from a woman aged 35 to 49 in good health and CMV-seropositive. Each CDR3 is given with its conserved first and last residue. D genes are given only for firm matches. Size values are once, few and many counts, or a class for expanded clones, and some rows have none.

.	TRBV18	.	TRBJ1-1	TGTGCCAGCTCACCAGTGGGGGGGATGATGAACACTGAAGCTTTCTTT	CASSPVGGMMNTEAFF
.	TRBV7-9	.	TRBJ1-1	TGTGCCAGCAGCTGGGGGACCGGGAGGCCTGAAGCTTTCTTT	CASSWGTGRPEAFF
.	TRBV5-4	.	TRBJ1-1	TGTGCCAGCAGCTTGAACAGGCTGAACACTGAAGCTTTCTTT	CASSLNRLNTEAFF
TRBD2	TRBV15	.	TRBJ2-7	TGTGCCACCAGCAGAGAGGGAGGGAGTCTCGAGCAGTACTTC	CATSREGGSLEQYF
.	TRBV27	.	TRBJ1-5	TGTGCCAGCAGTTTATCCCTAGGTCAGCCCCAGCATTTT	CASSLSLGQPQHF
TRBD1	TRBV9	.	TRBJ2-1	TGTGCCAGCACCCCGGGACAGGGCAACAATGAGCAGTTCTTC	CASTPGQGNNEQFF
TRBD2	TRBV7-2	.	TRBJ2-5	TGTGCCAGCAGCTCGGGACTAGCGGGGGGACAAGAGACCCAGTACTTC	CASSSGLAGGQETQYF
.	TRBV18	.	TRBJ1-1	TGTGCCAGCTCACCAGTCGGCCAGGGTCAGAACACTGAAGCTTTCTTT	CASSPVGQGQNTEAFF
.	TRBV18	.	TRBJ2-2	TGTGCCAGCTCTCCAAGCTTAGCGAACACCGGGGAGCTGTTTTTT	CASSPSLANTGELFF
TRBD1	TRBV5-1	.	TRBJ2-4	TGCGCCAGCAGCATCGGGACAGGGCTTGACATTCAGTACTTC	CASSIGTGLDIQYF
.	TRBV6-1	.	TRBJ2-7	TGTGCCAGCAGGACAAGTACCTACGAGCAGTACTTC	CASRTSTYEQYF
TRBD1	TRBV7-2	once	TRBJ2-5	TGTGCCAGCAGCTTTTGGACAGGGGCAGGGCAAGAGACCCAGTACTTC	CASSFWTGAGQETQYF
.	TRBV4-1	few	TRBJ2-2	TGCGCCAGCAGCCGGAGTCAGGGAGGGAACACCGGGGAGCTGTTTTTT	CASSRSQGGNTGELFF
.	TRBV30	.	TRBJ1-3	TGTGCCTGGAGCAGAGACAGTGGCTTGGGAAACACCATATATTTT	CAWSRDSGLGNTIYF
TRBD1	TRBV19	.	TRBJ2-4	TGTGCCAGTAGTATATACGGACAGGGGGCCTTCGGAAACATTCAGTACTTC	CASSIYGQGAFGNIQYF
TRBD1	TRBV6-5	.	TRBJ2-2	TGTGCCAGCAGGCCGGGACAGGGAACCGGGGAGCTGTTTTTT	CASRPGQGTGELFF
.	TRBV6-4	once	TRBJ1-1	TGTGCCAGCAGTGACTCCCCGGGCCCCCGAAGGGGGACTGAAGCTTTCTTT	CASSDSPGPRRGTEAFF
.	TRBV10-3	.	TRBJ2-7	TGTGCCAACGGACAGAGCTCCTACGAGCAGTACTTC	CANGQSSYEQYF
.	TRBV6-1	.	TRBJ1-1	TGTGCCAGCAGTGAAGCACGAATCGAGGCTTTCTTT	CASSEARIEAFF
TRBD1	TRBV19	.	TRBJ2-1	TGTGCCAGTAGTGCGCCCCGGGACAGGGGAGGGCGGGAGCAGTTCTTC	CASSAPRDRGGREQFF
.	TRBV4-1	.	TRBJ1-5	TGCGCCAGCAGCCAAGTCGAGGGTACTCAGCCCCAGCATTTT	CASSQVEGTQPQHF
TRBD1	TRBV2	.	TRBJ1-4	TGTGCCAGCAGTCCAATCCAGGGGGCAGGGGAAAAACTGTTTTTT	CASSPIQGAGEKLFF
.	TRBV10-3	.	TRBJ2-7	TGTGCCATCAGGCCCCGGGAGACCTACGAGCAGTACTTC	CAIRPRETYEQYF
.	TRBV2	.	TRBJ2-7	TGTGCCAGCAGTTCCGGGACTGGGGCCTACGAGCAGTACTTC	CASSSGTGAYEQYF
.	TRBV5-8	.	TRBJ1-6	TGTGCCAGCAGCCCCGGACAGCATAATTCACCCCTCCACTTT	CASSPGQHNSPLHF
TRBD1	TRBV10-1	.	TRBJ2-1	TGCGCCAGCAGTACAGGGGTGAGCAATGAGCAGTTCTTC	CASSTGVSNEQFF
TRBD2	TRBV19	.	TRBJ2-5	TGTGCCAGTAGTCGTAAATGGCGGGGGGAGGGAGAGCAGTACTTC	CASSRKWRGEGEQYF
.	TRBV13	few	TRBJ1-2	TGTGCCAGCAGCACAGCCCTTATGGGTGGTAATGGCTACACCTTC	CASSTALMGGNGYTF
.	TRBV7-9	once	TRBJ1-1	TGTGCCAGCAGCTTAGCGGGGTGGGAGTTT	CASSLAGWEF
TRBD1	TRBV27	.	TRBJ1-2	TGTGCCAGCAGTGTCGGACAGGTGAACTATGGCTACACCTTC	CASSVGQVNYGYTF
.	TRBV5-6	.	TRBJ2-7	TGTGCCAGCAGCCTACAGGGCTCCCCCTACGAGCAGTACTTC	CASSLQGSPYEQYF
.	TRBV6-1	.	TRBJ1-1	TGTGCCAGCAGTGAGGGCGGGGTACGAGCTTTCTTT	CASSEGGVRAFF
.	TRBV19	.	TRBJ2-7	TGTGCCAGTAGTAGAGACGGTTTCTACTACGAGCAGTACTTC	CASSRDGFYYEQYF
TRBD1	TRBV25-1	.	TRBJ1-1	TGTGCCAGCAGACAGGGGTCCCGAAACACAAACACTGAAGCTTTCTTT	CASRQGSRNTNTEAFF
TRBD1	TRBV6-1	.	TRBJ1-6	TGTGCCAGCAGTGCCCCGGACAGGGGATATTCACCCCTCCACTTT	CASSAPDRGYSPLHF
TRBD2	TRBV18	.	TRBJ2-7	TGTGCCAGCTCCCCGGGGGGACGAGTGGGTGAGCAGTACTTC	CASSPGGRVGEQYF
.	TRBV2	.	TRBJ1-4	TGTGCCAGCACGGGTCGACCGGAGGATGAAAAACTGTTTTTT	CASTGRPEDEKLFF
TRBD2	TRBV7-9	.	TRBJ2-3	TGTGCCAGCAGCCCGACTAGCGTTGGAGATACGCAGTATTTT	CASSPTSVGDTQYF
TRBD1	TRBV29-1	.	TRBJ1-2	TGCAGCGTCGCGGACACCGGGACAGATTGGACCACGGGGGGCTACACCTTC	CSVADTGTDWTTGGYTF
TRBD2	TRBV4-3	once	TRBJ2-1	TGCGCCAGCAGCCCAGAGGGAGGGGACGCGGGACGGAGGTTCTTC	CASSPEGGDAGRRFF
TRBD2	TRBV5-6	.	TRBJ2-7	TGTGCCAGCAGCTTGATCGCGGGGGAGCAGTGCTTC	CASSLIAGEQCF
.	TRBV7-2	.	TRBJ1-5	TGTGCCAGCGCTCGGGGAGGACCAGACCAGCCCCAGCATTTT	CASARGGPDQPQHF
TRBD1	TRBV5-6	.	TRBJ2-7	TGTGCCAGCAGCTCCGCAAGGACAGGGGACCACGAGCAGTACTTC	CASSSARTGDHEQYF
.	TRBV21-1	.	TRBJ1-2	TGTGCCAGCAGCAAACTGCATTACAGGGTCTTGGGCTACACCTTC	CASSKLHYRVLGYTF
.	TRBV7-3	.	TRBJ1-1	TGTTCCAGCAGCCCAGGACCGAGGACACTGGAGTCGAACACTGAAGCTTTCTTT	CSSSPGPRTLESNTEAFF